The sequence of this T cell receptor beta chain was determined in a study of blood T cell repertoires in COVID-19. Study-wide background: PBMCs, B-cell-depleted T cells, or T cells provided the cDNA or gDNA that made up the material.

Libraries were prepared by immunoSEQ multiplex PCR; TCRdb keeps only in-frame clonotypes and omits some of them. This table holds 150,000 to 160,000 clones, 65% to 90% found once. CDR1 LGHDT and CDR2 YNNKEL come from the germline V gene (reference sequence). CDR3 size: 16 residues. V was pared by 0 bases and J by 2 bases, with 6 bases of the junction left unmatched. Enrolment of Seattle patients took place during active infection, and they were followed longitudinally. The receptor was isolated from an older woman with COVID-19, enrolled during active disease. Material: peripheral blood. The V gene is TRBV3-1 (or the pseudogene TRBV3-2), the J gene TRBJ2-7, with TRBD2 matching 8 bases. This CDR3 reads CASSQDRGREAYEQYF. CDR3 coding DNA: TGTGCCAGCAGCCAAGATAGAGGGCGGGAGGCCTACGAGCAGTACTTC.